This T cell receptor (beta chain) was recovered during a study of PD-1 blockade in classical Hodgkin lymphoma. Study information: Every 2 weeks, patients had 3 mg/kg nivolumab intravenously.

All patients experienced relapse after autologous stem cell transplantation, and brentuximab vedotin exposure was variable. Details on this clone: Its matching antigen is unknown.

Study observations and caveats: Exclusion was the outcome for patients who began nivolumab under 1 year after ASCT. Complete responders showed a baseline diversity that resembled the diversity of newly diagnosed patients.

Profiling relied on immunoSEQ multiplex PCR, and the TCRdb table lists in-frame clones only, not all of them. The sample has about 97,000 clones, approximately 88% seen once; the top ten hold 12%. The CDR3 runs 14 residues. Trimming removed 4 bases from V and 3 bases from J, with 11 bases in between. Germline CDR1 and CDR2: SGDLS and YYNGEE. The chain couples TRBV9 to TRBJ1-3, with unresolved D. The receptor's source is a human donor with classical Hodgkin lymphoma. This specimen was peripheral blood mononuclear cells (PBMCs), taken at baseline. CDR3 amino acids: CASSTLIDGNTIYF. CDR3 coding DNA: TGTGCCAGCAGCACCCTCATAGATGGAAACACCATATATTTT. Filled out from reference TRBV9 and TRBJ1-3, the complete variable domain reads DSGVTQTPKHLITATGQRVTLRCSPRSGDLSVYWYQQSLDQGLQFLIQYYNGEERAKGNILERFSAQQFPDLHSELNLSSLELGDSALYFCASSTLIDGNTIYFGEGSWLTVV.